This record looks at one T cell receptor (beta chain) sequence and its context. The sample originates from a study of shared clonotypes between healthy human individuals. Looked up from germline, CDR1 is SGHRS and CDR2 is YFSETQ. The V and J ends lost 4 bases and 7 bases, in that order; junction bases with no gene match: 8. The CDR3 has 13 residues. Per the authors' pipeline: Filtering was not the same, since immunoSEQ gave junction-only sequences without quality scores. Clones were read by immunoSEQ multiplex PCR, and TCRdb kept only the in-frame ones, dropping some. V and J calls and clone size follow that table, whereas D and trimming were derived from the DNA. The sample yields some 2,500,000 clones, 80% to 95% seen once.

The sequencing sample was made of naive CD4+ T cells from PBMCs. Subset given: CD45RA+ positively selected. The sequence was obtained from a man aged 18 to 29 in good health. Some clones in this sample may be carry-over from other donors' samples. The chain carries TRBV5-1 and TRBJ2-7; 7 bases fit TRBD1. The CDR3 sequence: CASSPGTVNEQYF. CDR3 bases: TGCGCCAGCAGCCCCGGGACAGTCAATGAGCAGTACTTC.